This passage covers 11 T cell receptor beta chains from one sample sequenced in a study of OX40 agonist ivuxolimab in advanced cancers. Using immunoSEQ multiplex PCR, the repertoire was profiled, and TCRdb retains in-frame clones only, with some absent. The repertoire holds about 65,000 clones, with approximately 89% as singletons. Here the sequenced sample was CD4+ or CD8+ T cells sorted from blood, taken in a trial of the OX40 agonist ivuxolimab. All receptors come from an adult with an advanced solid tumor such as melanoma, head and neck, liver or kidney cancer.

The rearrangement links TRBV5-4 to TRBJ2-3, with 7 bases lining up with TRBD2. Unmatched junction bases numbered 6, after V lost 3 bases and J lost 2 bases. Germline-derived CDR1 and CDR2 are SGHNT and YYREEE (reference sequence). The CDR3 has 15 amino acids. For the CDR3, the DNA is TGTGCCAGCAGCTCCTCTAGCGGTTACACAGATACGCAGTATTTT. This codes for CASSSSSGYTDTQYF. Complete variable domain (other parts from reference TRBV5-4 and TRBJ2-3): ETGVTQSPTHLIKTRGQQVTLRCSSQSGHNTVSWYQQALGQGPQFIFQYYREEENGRGNFPPRFSGLQFPNYSSELNVNALELDDSALYLCASSSSSGYTDTQYFGPGTRLTVL.

The chain uses TRBV19 and TRBJ2-7, with 7 bases fitting TRBD1. The CDR3 is 14 residues long. V lost 5 bases to trimming and J lost 7 bases; unmatched junction nucleotides: 11. Germline-derived CDR1 and CDR2 are LNHDA and SQIVND (reference sequence). The CDR3, as DNA: TGTGCCAGTAGTGTCCACAGGGGAGTGGAAGAGCAGTACTTC. This gives the protein CASSVHRGVEEQYF.

The chain uses TRBV7-2 and TRBJ2-7; 13 nucleotides line up with TRBD2. CDR3 size: 16 residues. Trimming took 5 bases from V and 2 from J; bases not matched to a gene: 6. Germline-derived CDR1 and CDR2 are SGHTA and FQGNSA. The CDR3 bases are TGTGCCAGCAGCGTGACTAGCGGGGGGTCTCCCTACGAGCAGTACTTC. Amino acid sequence: CASSVTSGGSPYEQYF.

The genes are TRBV6-5 and TRBJ2-7; a weak D match, TRBD2 (5 bases). From germline, CDR1 is MNHEY and CDR2 SVGAGI. The germline V and J ends were trimmed by 6 bases and 0 bases, with 12 bases remaining between them. The CDR3 has 14 amino acids. The CDR3 spells CASRAGRGSYEQYF. In DNA form, the CDR3 reads TGTGCCAGCAGGGCAGGACGGGGCTCCTACGAGCAGTACTTC.

This chain links TRBV5-5 with TRBJ1-4; possible D gene TRBD1, 6 bases. V was clipped by 5 bases and J by 1 base, with 9 bases between them. This CDR3 region has 14 residues. Germline CDR1 is SGHKS and CDR2 is YYEKEE (reference sequence). This CDR3 reads CASRRTVTNEKLFF. CDR3 sequence (DNA): TGTGCCAGCAGAAGGACAGTAACTAATGAAAAACTGTTTTTT.

This chain uses TRBV11-2 with TRBJ1-3; 12 bases fit TRBD1. V gave up 5 bases and J gave up 4 bases; unmatched junction bases: 6. The CDR3 extends over 16 amino acids. The germline V gene has CDR1 SGHAT and CDR2 FQNNGV. This CDR3 is CASSPGTGGLGNTIYF. The CDR3 region has the DNA TGTGCCAGCAGCCCGGGGACAGGGGGCTTGGGAAACACCATATATTTT.

The chain joins TRBV6-1 to TRBJ1-5; D is unresolved. The germline V and J ends were trimmed by 8 bases and 3 bases, with 17 bases remaining between them. The CDR3 extends over 15 amino acids. From germline, CDR1 is MNHNS and CDR2 SASEGT. CDR3 protein: CASSSPGSLNQPQHF. CDR3 nucleotides: TGTGCCAGCTCCTCCCCGGGCAGCCTCAATCAGCCCCAGCATTTT.

The chain uses TRBV5-6 and TRBJ2-1; 9 bases are a match to TRBD2. J was trimmed by 5 bases and V by 4 bases; bases with no gene match: 13. The germline V gene has CDR1 SGHDT and CDR2 YYEEEE. The CDR3 spans 17 residues. CDR3: CASSHPKERGVDNEQFF. CDR3 sequence (DNA): TGTGCCAGCAGCCACCCGAAGGAGCGGGGGGTAGACAATGAGCAGTTCTTC.

V usage is TRBV27 and J usage is TRBJ2-7; TRBD1 agrees at 8 bases. The CDR3 totals 15 residues. Unmatched junction bases numbered 7, after V lost 5 bases and J lost 1 base. CDR1 and CDR2 (germline): MNHEY, SMNVEV (reference sequence). CDR3 residues: CASSPGTGRSYEQYF. The CDR3 coding sequence is TGTGCCAGCAGTCCCGGGACAGGACGATCCTACGAGCAGTACTTC.

This sequence joins TRBV27 and TRBJ1-2, with 7 bases identical to TRBD1. Per the germline V gene, CDR1 is MNHEY and CDR2 is SMNVEV (reference sequence). Trimming took 5 bases from V and 4 from J; bases not matched to a gene: 7. The CDR3 covers 14 residues. The CDR3 DNA reads as TGTGCCAGCAGTCACCGACAGGGCGGCTATGGCTACACCTTC. This translates into CASSHRQGGYGYTF.

V is TRBV5-1 and J is TRBJ2-2; D unclear. The V gene lost 0 bases and the J gene lost 0 bases, with 21 bases spanning the gap. This CDR3 has 20 residues. Germline lookup yields CDR1 SGHRS and CDR2 YFSETQ. This CDR3 is CASSLGVRSHSFANTGELFF. In DNA, the CDR3 is TGCGCCAGCAGCTTGGGAGTCAGGAGTCACTCGTTCGCGAACACCGGGGAGCTGTTTTTT.